The 23 T cell receptor beta chains in this list originate from one sample, sequenced in a study of cytomegalovirus exposure and HLA in healthy donors. The study ran its PCR with 60 Vbeta and 13 Jbeta primers. TCRdb keeps only in-frame clones here, not all; method: immunoSEQ multiplex PCR. The sample has roughly 170,000 clones, approximately 80% seen once; the top ten hold roughly 0.65%. Sequenced material: PBMCs. The origin of the receptors is a boy between 10 and 17 years old in good health and CMV-seronegative.

This clone was seen only a few times. The chain uses TRBV6-5 and TRBJ2-1; 8 bases are a match to TRBD2. Per the germline V gene, CDR1 is MNHEY and CDR2 is SVGAGI. The CDR3 is 16 residues long. Trimming cost V 0 bases and J 3 bases; bases outside gene matches: 4. The CDR3 nucleotides are TGTGCCAGCAGTTACTCGAGGAGCGGGGGCTACAATGAGCAGTTCTTC. Its translation: CASSYSRSGGYNEQFF.

V is TRBV19 and J is TRBJ1-2; D is unresolved. V dropped 3 bases and J dropped 2 bases, with 4 bases sitting between them. From germline, CDR1 is LNHDA and CDR2 SQIVND (reference sequence). The CDR3 covers 12 residues. The CDR3 sequence: CASSIQNYGYTF. CDR3 DNA: TGTGCCAGTAGTATCCAGAACTATGGCTACACCTTC.

A note on this clone: Additional DNA sequences in this sample encode the identical CDR3. The chain links TRBV30 to TRBJ1-2; maybe TRBD1 (5 bases). Germline CDR1 GTSNPN, CDR2 SVGIG (reference sequence). The CDR3 runs to 11 residues. Deletions cut 2 bases from V and 8 bases from J, with 9 bases between. CDR3 sequence reads: CAWSQGGGYTF. CDR3 coding DNA: TGTGCCTGGAGTCAGGGTGGGGGCTACACCTTC.

DNA for the CDR3: TGTGCTAGTGGCCCAAATCAGGGGGCGCAGACCTATGGCTACACCTTC. Residues: CASGPNQGAQTYGYTF. The V call is TRBV12-5, the J call TRBJ1-2; 8 nucleotides agree with TRBD1. Trimming removed 6 bases from V and 4 bases from J; junction bases left unmatched: 13. The V gene's germline CDR1 is LGHNT and CDR2 FRNRAP. This CDR3 is built from 16 residues.

The V gene is TRBV5-1, the J gene TRBJ2-5; D is perhaps TRBD2 (6 bases). The DNA end is more similar to TRBJ2-7, so the J call may be wrong. The CDR3 spans 16 residues. Germline V gene sequence: CDR1 SGHRS, CDR2 YFSETQ. DNA of the CDR3: TGCGCCAGCAGCTCTTTTCCGATCGGGAGCTCCTACGAGCAGTACTTC. Encoded protein: CASSSFPIGSSYEQYF.

The sample holds one count of this clone. J is TRBJ1-1 and V is TRBV15; the match to TRBD1 covers 8 bases. J lost 10 bases, V lost 1 base, and 14 bases had no gene match. The length of the CDR3 is 16 residues. The germline V gene has CDR1 LNHNV and CDR2 YYDKDF (reference sequence). This chain's CDR3 is CATSRGRTGRTGGAFF. The CDR3 DNA is TGTGCCACCAGCAGAGGAAGGACAGGGAGGACCGGTGGAGCTTTCTTT. Full variable domain (outside the CDR3, taken from reference TRBV15 and TRBJ1-1): DAMVIQNPRYQVTQFGKPVTLSCSQTLNHNVMYWYQQKSSQAPKLLFHYYDKDFNNEADTPDNFQSRRPNTSFCFLDIRSPGLGDTAMYLCATSRGRTGRTGGAFFGQGTRLTVV.

V usage is TRBV6-1 and J usage is TRBJ1-4; 7 nucleotides match TRBD1. V gave up 6 bases and J gave up 7 bases; unmatched junction bases: 8. Germline CDR1 is MNHNS and CDR2 is SASEGT. CDR3 size: 14 residues. The CDR3 region is CASSVDRAGEKLFF. The DNA for the CDR3 is TGTGCCAGCAGCGTCGACAGGGCGGGTGAAAAACTGTTTTTT.

The chain uses TRBV30 and TRBJ2-7; D unclear. V was trimmed by 4 bases and J by 0 bases, leaving 7 bases between them. This CDR3 is 12 amino acids long. CDR1 is GTSNPN and CDR2 is SVGIG in the germline V gene (reference sequence). Here the CDR3 DNA reads TGTGCCTGGACGTCCAGCTCCTACGAGCAGTACTTC. Amino acids: CAWTSSSYEQYF.

V gene TRBV19 combines with J gene TRBJ1-1; TRBD1 matches at 7 bases. The junction had 4 bases not matched to a gene; V was cut back by 3 bases and J by 0 bases. The CDR3 has 15 residues. The V gene's germline CDR1 is LNHDA and CDR2 SQIVND (reference sequence). The CDR3, as DNA: TGTGCCAGTAGTATTACCGGGACAGTGAACACTGAAGCTTTCTTT. It specifies CASSITGTVNTEAFF.

The chain joins TRBV7-9 to TRBJ1-2; D gene uncertain. V lost 1 base, J lost 4 bases, and 16 bases lay in between. The CDR3 extends over 16 amino acids. The germline V gene has CDR1 SEHNR and CDR2 FQNEAQ (reference sequence). Written as DNA, the CDR3 is TGTGCCAGCAGCTTAGGGGCCTCCCACGAGGGCTATGGCTACACCTTC. It encodes CASSLGASHEGYGYTF. Looking up the rest from reference TRBV7-9 and TRBJ1-2 gives the full variable domain: DTGVSQNPRHKITKRGQNVTFRCDPISEHNRLYWYRQTLGQGPEFLTYFQNEAQLEKSRLLSDRFSAERPKGSFSTLEIQRTEQGDSAMYLCASSLGASHEGYGYTFGSGTRLTVV.

V usage is TRBV10-3 and J usage is TRBJ1-5; TRBD1 agrees at 8 bases. Trimming cost V 6 bases and J 3 bases; bases outside gene matches: 1. This CDR3 is 13 amino acids long. Germline CDR1 is ENHRY and CDR2 is SYGVKD. The CDR3 DNA reads as TGTGCCATCAGGGACAGGGACAATCAGCCCCAGCATTTT. Protein: CAIRDRDNQPQHF.

CDR3 in amino acids: CASSPRDSSNQPQHF. CDR3 coding DNA: TGTGCCAGCTCCCCTCGGGACAGTAGCAATCAGCCCCAGCATTTT. The chain couples TRBV18 to TRBJ1-5; 7 bases align to TRBD1. The CDR3 runs 15 residues. Germline assignment: CDR1 KGHSH and CDR2 LQKENI. Germline trimming cut 6 bases from V and 0 bases from J; bases unmatched to any gene: 5. Filled out from reference TRBV18 and TRBJ1-5, the complete variable domain reads NAGVMQNPRHLVRRRGQEARLRCSPMKGHSHVYWYRQLPEEGLKFMVYLQKENIIDESGMPKERFSAEFPKEGPSILRIQQVVRGDSAAYFCASSPRDSSNQPQHFGDGTRLSIL.

For this clone: Mismatch with germline at one junction end may stem from a read error. The sample has other DNA sequences that encode this CDR3 too. The chain uses TRBV6-6 and TRBJ1-3, with 9 nucleotides matching TRBD1. CDR1 MNHNY and CDR2 SVGAGI come from the germline V gene (reference sequence). The CDR3 is 15 amino acids. CDR3 bases: TGTGCCAGCACTCTCCGGGGACAGGGTGGAGACACCATATATTTT. This codes for CASTLRGQGGDTIYF.

This clone was observed a single time. This rearrangement joins TRBV19 to TRBJ1-2; D ambiguous. V was shortened by 5 bases and J by 2 bases, with 18 bases between the two germline ends. The length of the CDR3 is 16 residues. Germline V gene sequence: CDR1 LNHDA, CDR2 SQIVND (reference sequence). The CDR3 sequence: CASSPGGHLLNYGYTF. The CDR3 bases are TGTGCCAGTAGTCCGGGAGGTCATCTCTTAAACTATGGCTACACCTTC. The variable domain in full, completed from reference TRBV19 and TRBJ1-2, reads DGGITQSPKYLFRKEGQNVTLSCEQNLNHDAMYWYRQDPGQGLRLIYYSQIVNDFQKGDIAEGYSVSREKKESFPLTVTSAQKNPTAFYLCASSPGGHLLNYGYTFGSGTRLTVV.

The chain uses TRBV7-8 and TRBJ1-2; D uncertain. CDR1 and CDR2 from the germline V gene are SGHVS and FQNEAQ. V dropped 1 base and J dropped 3 bases, with 9 bases sitting between them. This CDR3 is built from 14 residues. CDR3 coding DNA: TGTGCCAGCAGCTTAGAGTTCGGGGACTATGGCTACACCTTC. This sequence encodes CASSLEFGDYGYTF.

V is TRBV7-9 and J is TRBJ2-7, with TRBD2 as a possible D gene (6 bases). From germline, CDR1 is SEHNR and CDR2 FQNEAQ (reference sequence). Trimming cost V 0 bases and J 0 bases, with 9 bases left between them. The CDR3 is 15 amino acids. The CDR3 sequence is CASSLAAGSSYEQYF. The CDR3 DNA is TGTGCCAGCAGCTTAGCGGCGGGGAGCTCCTACGAGCAGTACTTC.

The genes are TRBV7-8 and TRBJ1-5; TRBD1 might be the D (6 bases). This CDR3 has 16 amino acids. V gave up 2 bases and J gave up 4 bases, with 15 bases separating them. The V gene's germline CDR1 is SGHVS and CDR2 FQNEAQ. The CDR3 region is CASSLRIGGRNQPQHF. The CDR3 DNA sequence: TGTGCCAGCAGCTTACGGATAGGGGGTCGTAATCAGCCCCAGCATTTT.

This chain joins TRBV6-5 and TRBJ2-3; 7 positions agree with TRBD1. Germline V CDR1 and CDR2: MNHEY, SVGAGI. The CDR3 length is 16 residues. V trimming: 0 bases; J trimming: 2 bases; junction bases outside the gene matches: 5. The CDR3 here is CASSYSGTEFTDTQYF. The CDR3 nucleotides read TGTGCCAGCAGTTACTCCGGGACAGAATTCACAGATACGCAGTATTTT.

The chain combines TRBV5-4 with TRBJ2-3, with D perhaps TRBD2 (5 bases). Trimming took off 1 base at V and 2 bases at J, with 11 bases between the two ends. The CDR3 has 15 residues. The germline gives CDR1 SGHNT, CDR2 YYREEE (reference sequence). CDR3: CASSLKSGPTDTQYF. The CDR3 region has the DNA TGTGCCAGCAGCTTGAAAAGCGGCCCCACAGATACGCAGTATTTT.

The rearrangement uses TRBV5-6 and TRBJ2-5, with TRBD1 matching over 9 bases. CDR1 is SGHDT, CDR2 YYEEEE, per germline. Trimming cost V 2 bases and J 1 base; bases outside gene matches: 3. The CDR3 length is 15 residues. The CDR3 loop reads CASSFGTGFQETQYF. In nucleotides, the CDR3 is TGTGCCAGCAGCTTCGGGACAGGGTTCCAAGAGACCCAGTACTTC.

The V and J genes are TRBV9 and TRBJ1-1, with D perhaps matching TRBD1 (6 bases). V was trimmed by 3 bases and J by 12 bases, leaving 21 bases between them. The CDR3 has 14 amino acids. CDR1 SGDLS and CDR2 YYNGEE come from the germline V gene. CDR3 in amino acids: CASSATTGPNVPFF. Here the CDR3 DNA reads TGTGCCAGCAGCGCGACGACAGGCCCGAACGTGCCTTTCTTT. Supplemented by reference TRBV9 and TRBJ1-1, the full variable domain reads DSGVTQTPKHLITATGQRVTLRCSPRSGDLSVYWYQQSLDQGLQFLIQYYNGEERAKGNILERFSAQQFPDLHSELNLSSLELGDSALYFCASSATTGPNVPFFGQGTRLTVV.

This clone was seen only a few times. The CDR3 protein is CASSPEGGVGYGYTF. The CDR3 DNA reads TGCGCCAGCAGCCCGGAAGGAGGGGTGGGCTATGGCTACACCTTC. This sequence joins TRBV5-1 and TRBJ1-2; a possible D gene is TRBD1 (5 bases). V shed 4 bases and J shed 4 bases, with 17 bases lying between them. The CDR3 is 15 residues long. The V gene's germline CDR1 is SGHRS and CDR2 YFSETQ.

The chain has TRBV4-3 and TRBJ2-7; tentative D call: TRBD1 (6 bases). The CDR3 spans 15 residues. The V end was cut by 2 bases, the J end by 2 bases, with 13 bases between. The germline V gene encodes CDR1 LGHNA and CDR2 YSLEER. CDR3 residues: CASSQWLDSPYEQYF. As DNA, the CDR3 is TGCGCCAGCAGCCAATGGTTGGACAGTCCCTACGAGCAGTACTTC.